This T cell receptor beta chain was sequenced during a study of blood T cell repertoires in COVID-19. Per the original data handling: Reference gene primers were amplified, and this amplification served to estimate nucleated cell counts. The method was immunoSEQ multiplex PCR; TCRdb's version includes in-frame clones alone and lacks a portion of them. V and J calls and clone size come straight from that table; D and trimming were deduced from the DNA. The sample contains tens of thousands of clones, roughly four fifths of which appear only once. V lost 11 bases and J lost 4, with 5 bases in between. Germline V lookup: CDR1 SNHLY, CDR2 FYNNEI. The CDR3 runs 9 residues.

Sequences were obtained from peripheral blood. This clonotype originated in a human donor in a cohort sampled during active COVID-19. The V and J genes are TRBV2 and TRBJ2-5, with D unclear. The CDR3 DNA is TGTGCCGTCAGAGAGACCCAGTACTTC. This encodes CAVRETQYF.